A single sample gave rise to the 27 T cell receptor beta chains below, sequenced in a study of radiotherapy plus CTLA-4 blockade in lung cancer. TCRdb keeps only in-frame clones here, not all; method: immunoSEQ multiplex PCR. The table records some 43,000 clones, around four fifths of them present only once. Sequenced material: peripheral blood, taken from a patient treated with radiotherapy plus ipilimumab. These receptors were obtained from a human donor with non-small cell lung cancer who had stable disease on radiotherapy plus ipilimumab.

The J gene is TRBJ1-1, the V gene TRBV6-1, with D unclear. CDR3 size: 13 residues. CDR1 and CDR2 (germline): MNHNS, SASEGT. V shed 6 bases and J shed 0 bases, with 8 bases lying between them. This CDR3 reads CASSYTVNTEAFF. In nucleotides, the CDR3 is TGTGCCAGCAGCTATACAGTGAACACTGAAGCTTTCTTT.

The CDR3, as DNA: TGTGCCAGCAGCCCCGTAGCGGCCCCCTCCGAGCAGTACTTC. Amino acid sequence: CASSPVAAPSEQYF. The chain links TRBV11-1 to TRBJ2-7; a weak D match, TRBD2 (6 bases). The CDR3 consists of 14 residues. V shed 5 bases and J shed 6 bases, with 17 bases lying between them. Germline V CDR1 and CDR2: SGHAT, FQDESV (reference sequence).

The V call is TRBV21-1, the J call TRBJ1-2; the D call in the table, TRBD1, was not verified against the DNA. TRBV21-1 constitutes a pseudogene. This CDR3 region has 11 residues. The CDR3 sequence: CASRDRTHYTF. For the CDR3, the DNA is TGTGCCAGCAGGGACAGGACTCACTACACCTTC.

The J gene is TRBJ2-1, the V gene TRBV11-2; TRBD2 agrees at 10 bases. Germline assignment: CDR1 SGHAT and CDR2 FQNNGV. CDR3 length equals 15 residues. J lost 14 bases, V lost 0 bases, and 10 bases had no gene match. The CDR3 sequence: CASSLEIGSSGRKFF. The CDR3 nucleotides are TGTGCCAGCAGCTTAGAAATTGGGAGTAGCGGGAGGAAGTTCTTC.

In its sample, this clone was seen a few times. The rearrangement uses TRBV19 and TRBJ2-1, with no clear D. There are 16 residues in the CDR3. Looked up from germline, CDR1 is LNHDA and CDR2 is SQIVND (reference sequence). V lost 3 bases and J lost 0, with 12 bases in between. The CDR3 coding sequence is TGTGCCAGTAGTATTAGATTGACGGGCTCCTACAATGAGCAGTTCTTC. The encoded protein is CASSIRLTGSYNEQFF.

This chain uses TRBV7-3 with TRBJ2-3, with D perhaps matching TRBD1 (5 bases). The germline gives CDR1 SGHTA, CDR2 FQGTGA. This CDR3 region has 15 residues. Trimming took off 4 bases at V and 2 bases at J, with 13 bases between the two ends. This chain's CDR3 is CASSSSGRDTDTQYF. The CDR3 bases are TGTGCCAGCAGCTCATCGGGCAGGGACACAGATACGCAGTATTTT.

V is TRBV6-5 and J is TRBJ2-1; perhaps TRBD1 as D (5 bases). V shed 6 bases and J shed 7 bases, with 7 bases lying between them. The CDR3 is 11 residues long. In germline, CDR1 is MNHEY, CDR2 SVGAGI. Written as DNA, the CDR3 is TGTGCCAGCAGCAGGGAAAATGAGCAGTTCTTC. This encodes CASSRENEQFF.

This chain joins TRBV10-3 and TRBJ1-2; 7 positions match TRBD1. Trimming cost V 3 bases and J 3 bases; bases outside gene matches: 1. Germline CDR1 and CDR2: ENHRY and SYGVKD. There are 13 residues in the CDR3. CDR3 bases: TGTGCCATCAGTGAAACAGGGGACTATGGCTACACCTTC. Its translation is CAISETGDYGYTF.

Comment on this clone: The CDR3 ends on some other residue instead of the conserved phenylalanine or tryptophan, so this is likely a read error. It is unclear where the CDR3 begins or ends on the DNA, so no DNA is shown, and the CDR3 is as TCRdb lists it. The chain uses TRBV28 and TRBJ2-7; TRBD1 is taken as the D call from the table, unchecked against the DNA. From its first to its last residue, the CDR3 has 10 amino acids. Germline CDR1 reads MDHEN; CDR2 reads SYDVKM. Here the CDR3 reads CASCPRDSSN.

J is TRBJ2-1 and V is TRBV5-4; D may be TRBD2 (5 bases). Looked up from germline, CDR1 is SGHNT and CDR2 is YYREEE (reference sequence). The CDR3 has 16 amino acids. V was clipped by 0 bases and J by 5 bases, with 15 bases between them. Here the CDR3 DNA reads TGTGCCAGCAGCTTGGCCGGACCCTTGAGGGACAATGAGCAGTTCTTC. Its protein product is CASSLAGPLRDNEQFF.

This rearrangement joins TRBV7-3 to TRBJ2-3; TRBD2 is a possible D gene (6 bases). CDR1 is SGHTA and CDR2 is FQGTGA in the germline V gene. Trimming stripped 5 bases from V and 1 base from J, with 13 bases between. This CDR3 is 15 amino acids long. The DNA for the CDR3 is TGTGCCAGCAGCCCTACAACGGGGGGCACAGATACGCAGTATTTT. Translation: CASSPTTGGTDTQYF.

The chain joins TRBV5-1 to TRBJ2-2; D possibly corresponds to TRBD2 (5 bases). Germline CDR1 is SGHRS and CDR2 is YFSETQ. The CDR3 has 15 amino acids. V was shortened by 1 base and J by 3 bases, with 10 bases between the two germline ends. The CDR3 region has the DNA TGCGCCAGCAGCTTGTCTAGCTCCGACACCGGGGAGCTGTTTTTT. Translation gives CASSLSSSDTGELFF.

CDR3 nucleotides: TGTGCCAGCAGCGTAGCCGGTTTGACTGAAGCTTTCTTT. This codes for CASSVAGLTEAFF. The chain has TRBV11-2 and TRBJ1-1; D gene uncertain. Trimming left V 5 bases short and J 5 bases short, with 12 bases between. CDR1 and CDR2 from the germline V gene are SGHAT and FQNNGV. This CDR3 region has 13 residues.

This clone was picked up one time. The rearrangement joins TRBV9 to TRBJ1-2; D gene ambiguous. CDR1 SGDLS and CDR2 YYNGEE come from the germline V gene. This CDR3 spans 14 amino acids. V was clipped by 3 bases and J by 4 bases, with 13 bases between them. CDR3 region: CASSEDGGGYGYTF. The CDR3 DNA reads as TGTGCCAGCAGCGAGGACGGTGGAGGCTATGGCTACACCTTC.

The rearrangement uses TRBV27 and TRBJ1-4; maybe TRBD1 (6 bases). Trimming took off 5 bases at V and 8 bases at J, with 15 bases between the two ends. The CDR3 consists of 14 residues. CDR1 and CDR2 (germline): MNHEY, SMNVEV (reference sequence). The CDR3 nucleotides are TGTGCCAGCAGTCCCCTACAGGGACGGGAAAAACTGTTTTTT. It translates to CASSPLQGREKLFF.

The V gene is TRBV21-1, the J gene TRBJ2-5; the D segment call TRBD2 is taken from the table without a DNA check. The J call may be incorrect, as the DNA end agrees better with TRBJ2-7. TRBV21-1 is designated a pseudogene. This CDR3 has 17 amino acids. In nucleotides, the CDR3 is TGTGCCAGCAGCAGCTCCCTAGCGATCCGAGCGGTTTACGAGCAGTACTTC. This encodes CASSSSLAIRAVYEQYF.

CDR3 region: CASSSGQGLEAFF. CDR3 in DNA: TGTGCCAGCAGCTCAGGACAGGGTTTAGAAGCTTTCTTT. The genes are TRBV7-3 and TRBJ1-1; 8 nucleotides align to TRBD1. CDR3 length: 13 amino acids. The germline V gene encodes CDR1 SGHTA and CDR2 FQGTGA. Unmatched junction bases numbered 6, after V lost 4 bases and J lost 8 bases.

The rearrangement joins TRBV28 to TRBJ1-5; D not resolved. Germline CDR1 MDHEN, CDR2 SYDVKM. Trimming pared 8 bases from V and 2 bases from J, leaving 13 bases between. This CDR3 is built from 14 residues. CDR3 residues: CASGEAYGNQPQHF. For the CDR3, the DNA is TGTGCCAGCGGGGAGGCCTATGGCAATCAGCCCCAGCATTTT.

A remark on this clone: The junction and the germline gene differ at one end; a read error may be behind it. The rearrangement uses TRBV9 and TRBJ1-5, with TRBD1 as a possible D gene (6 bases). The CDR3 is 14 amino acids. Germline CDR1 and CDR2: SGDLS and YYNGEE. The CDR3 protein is CASNVGGGNQPQHF. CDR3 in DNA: TGTGCCAGCAACGTAGGGGGGGGCAATCAGCCCCAGCATTTT.

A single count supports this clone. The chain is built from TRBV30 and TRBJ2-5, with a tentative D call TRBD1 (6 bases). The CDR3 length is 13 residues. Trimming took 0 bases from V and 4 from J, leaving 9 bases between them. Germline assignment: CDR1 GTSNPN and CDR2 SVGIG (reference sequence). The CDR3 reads CAWSVGGRETQYF. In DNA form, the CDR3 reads TGTGCCTGGAGTGTAGGGGGTCGAGAGACCCAGTACTTC. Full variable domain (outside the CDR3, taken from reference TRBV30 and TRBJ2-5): SQTIHQWPATLVQPVGSPLSLECTVEGTSNPNLYWYRQAAGRGLQLLFYSVGIGQISSEVPQNLSASRPQDRQFILSSKKLLLSDSGFYLCAWSVGGRETQYFGPGTRLLVL.

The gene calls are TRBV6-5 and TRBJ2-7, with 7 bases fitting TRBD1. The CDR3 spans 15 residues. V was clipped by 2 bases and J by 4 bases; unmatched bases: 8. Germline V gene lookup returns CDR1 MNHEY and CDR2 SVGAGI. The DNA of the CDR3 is TGTGCCAGCAGTTACGAGCCGGGACAGAGTTACGAGCAGTACTTC. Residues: CASSYEPGQSYEQYF.

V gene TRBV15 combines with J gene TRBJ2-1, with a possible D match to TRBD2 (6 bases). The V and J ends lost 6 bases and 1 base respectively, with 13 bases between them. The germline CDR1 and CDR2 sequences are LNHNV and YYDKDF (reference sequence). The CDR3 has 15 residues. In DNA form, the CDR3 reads TGTGCCACCAGGGGGGGTACTACTTCCTACAATGAGCAGTTCTTC. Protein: CATRGGTTSYNEQFF.

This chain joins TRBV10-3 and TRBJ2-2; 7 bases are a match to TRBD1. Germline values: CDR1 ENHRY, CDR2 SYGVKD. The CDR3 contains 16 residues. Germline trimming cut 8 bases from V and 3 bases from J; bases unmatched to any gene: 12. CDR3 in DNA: TGTGCCATCCCAGCCAGGGGGAAAGTGTACACCGGGGAGCTGTTTTTT. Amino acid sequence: CAIPARGKVYTGELFF.

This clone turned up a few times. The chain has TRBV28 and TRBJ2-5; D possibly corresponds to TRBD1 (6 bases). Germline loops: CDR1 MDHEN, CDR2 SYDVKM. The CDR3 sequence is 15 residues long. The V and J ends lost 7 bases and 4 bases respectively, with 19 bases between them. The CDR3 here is CASTQDSFWGETQYF. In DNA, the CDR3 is TGTGCCAGCACCCAGGACAGTTTCTGGGGAGAGACCCAGTACTTC.

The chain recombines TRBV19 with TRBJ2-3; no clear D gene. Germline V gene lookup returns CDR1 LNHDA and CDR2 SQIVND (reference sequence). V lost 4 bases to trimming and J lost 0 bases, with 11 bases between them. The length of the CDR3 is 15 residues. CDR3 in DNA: TGTGCCAGTAGTACCCAAGCTGCTAGCACAGATACGCAGTATTTT. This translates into CASSTQAASTDTQYF.

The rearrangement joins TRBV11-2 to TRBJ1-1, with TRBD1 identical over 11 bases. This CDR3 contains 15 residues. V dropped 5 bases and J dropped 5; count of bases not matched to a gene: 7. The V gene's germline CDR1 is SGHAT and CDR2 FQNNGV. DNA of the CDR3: TGTGCCAGCAGCAAACGGACAGGGGGCCCGACTGAAGCTTTCTTT. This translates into CASSKRTGGPTEAFF. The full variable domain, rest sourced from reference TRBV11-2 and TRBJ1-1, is EAGVAQSPRYKIIEKRQSVAFWCNPISGHATLYWYQQILGQGPKLLIQFQNNGVVDDSQLPKDRFSAERLKGVDSTLKIQPAKLEDSAVYLCASSKRTGGPTEAFFGQGTRLTVV.

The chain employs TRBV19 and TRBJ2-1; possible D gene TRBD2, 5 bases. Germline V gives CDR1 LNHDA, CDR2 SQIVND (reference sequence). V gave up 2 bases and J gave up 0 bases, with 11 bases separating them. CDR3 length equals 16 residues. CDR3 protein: CASSISKRHSYNEQFF. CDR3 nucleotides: TGTGCCAGTAGTATATCAAAGCGGCACTCCTACAATGAGCAGTTCTTC. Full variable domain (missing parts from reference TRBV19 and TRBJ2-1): DGGITQSPKYLFRKEGQNVTLSCEQNLNHDAMYWYRQDPGQGLRLIYYSQIVNDFQKGDIAEGYSVSREKKESFPLTVTSAQKNPTAFYLCASSISKRHSYNEQFFGPGTRLTVL.